This T cell receptor (beta chain) emerged from a study of blood T cell repertoires in COVID-19. For the study at large: T cells, B-cell-depleted T cells, or PBMCs provided the cDNA or gDNA that served as material.

As handled by the study authors: It was from reference gene primer amplification that nucleated cell counts were estimated. The protocol was immunoSEQ multiplex PCR, while the TCRdb copy is restricted to in-frame clones and leaves out a portion. V, J and clone size reflect that table, while D and trimming were determined from the DNA. The sample includes some 24,000 clones, about 76% of them seen just once. V lost 6 bases to trimming and J lost 1 base; unmatched junction nucleotides: 5. This CDR3 spans 14 amino acids. Germline V lookup: CDR1 MNHEY, CDR2 SMNVEV (reference sequence). The gene calls are TRBV27 and TRBJ1-1; 7 nucleotides match TRBD1. Sequenced: peripheral blood. This receptor was taken from a man in his 70s with acute or convalescent COVID-19. The CDR3 loop reads CASRGRQGNTEAFF. DNA of the CDR3: TGTGCCAGCAGGGGGAGACAGGGGAACACTGAAGCTTTCTTT.